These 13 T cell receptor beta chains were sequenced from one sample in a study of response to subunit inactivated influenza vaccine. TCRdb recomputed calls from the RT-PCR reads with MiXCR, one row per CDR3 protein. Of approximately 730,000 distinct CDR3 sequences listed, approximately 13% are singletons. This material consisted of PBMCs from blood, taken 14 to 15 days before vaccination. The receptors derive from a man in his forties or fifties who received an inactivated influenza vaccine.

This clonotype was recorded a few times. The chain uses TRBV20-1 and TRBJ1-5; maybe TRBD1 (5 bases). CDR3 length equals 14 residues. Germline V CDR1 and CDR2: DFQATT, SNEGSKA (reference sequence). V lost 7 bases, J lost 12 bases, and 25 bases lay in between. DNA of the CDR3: TGCAGTGTCCGGGGGACCTATAGCAATCAGTTCCAGCATTTT. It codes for CSVRGTYSNQFQHF.

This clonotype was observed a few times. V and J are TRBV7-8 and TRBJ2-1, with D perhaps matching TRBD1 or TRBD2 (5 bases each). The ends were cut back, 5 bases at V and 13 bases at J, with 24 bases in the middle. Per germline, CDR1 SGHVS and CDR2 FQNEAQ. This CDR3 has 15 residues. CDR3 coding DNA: TGTGCCAGCAGCCATCGGGACGGCTTTTCTGTCGTTCAGTTCTTC. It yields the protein CASSHRDGFSVVQFF.

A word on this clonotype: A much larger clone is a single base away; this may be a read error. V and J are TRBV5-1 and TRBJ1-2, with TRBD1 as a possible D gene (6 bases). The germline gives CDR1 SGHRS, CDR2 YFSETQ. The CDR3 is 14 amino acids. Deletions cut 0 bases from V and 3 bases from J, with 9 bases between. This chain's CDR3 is CASSLGTADYGYTF. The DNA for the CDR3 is TGCGCCAGCAGCTTGGGGACAGCTGACTATGGCTACACCTTC. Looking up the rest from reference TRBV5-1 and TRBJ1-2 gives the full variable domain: KAGVTQTPRYLIKTRGQQVTLSCSPISGHRSVSWYQQTPGQGLQFLFEYFSETQRNKGNFPGRFSGRQFSNSRSEMNVSTLELGDSALYLCASSLGTADYGYTFGSGTRLTVV.

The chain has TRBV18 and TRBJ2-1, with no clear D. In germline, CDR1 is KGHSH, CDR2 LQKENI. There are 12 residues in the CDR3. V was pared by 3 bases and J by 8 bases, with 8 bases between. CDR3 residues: CASSPFRDEQFF. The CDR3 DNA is TGTGCCAGCTCACCGTTTAGGGATGAGCAGTTCTTC. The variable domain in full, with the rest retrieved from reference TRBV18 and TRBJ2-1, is NAGVMQNPRHLVRRRGQEARLRCSPMKGHSHVYWYRQLPEEGLKFMVYLQKENIIDESGMPKERFSAEFPKEGPSILRIQQVVRGDSAAYFCASSPFRDEQFFGPGTRLTVL.

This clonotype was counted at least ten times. The CDR3 DNA reads TGTGCCAGCAGAAGGGCCAAGAACACCGGGGAGCTGTTTTTT. Translation gives CASRRAKNTGELFF. The chain has TRBV3-1 and TRBJ2-2; unclear D gene. Germline CDR1 reads LGHDT; CDR2 reads YNNKEL (reference sequence). CDR3 size: 14 residues. V lost 6 bases, J lost 1 base, and 9 bases lay in between.

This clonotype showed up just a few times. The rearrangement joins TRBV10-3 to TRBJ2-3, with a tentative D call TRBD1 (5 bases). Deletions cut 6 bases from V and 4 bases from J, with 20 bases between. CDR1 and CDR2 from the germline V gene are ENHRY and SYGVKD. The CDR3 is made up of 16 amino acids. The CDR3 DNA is TGTGCCATCAGCTCTGGGGCAGGGATGGTAGCAGATACGCAGTATTTT. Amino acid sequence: CAISSGAGMVADTQYF.

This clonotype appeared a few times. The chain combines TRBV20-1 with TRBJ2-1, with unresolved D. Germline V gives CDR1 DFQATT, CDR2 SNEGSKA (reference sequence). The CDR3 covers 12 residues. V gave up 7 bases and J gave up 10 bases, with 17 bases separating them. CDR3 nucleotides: TGCAGTGTCCCCCTCCTAGGGCGGGAGCAGTTCTTC. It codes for CSVPLLGREQFF.

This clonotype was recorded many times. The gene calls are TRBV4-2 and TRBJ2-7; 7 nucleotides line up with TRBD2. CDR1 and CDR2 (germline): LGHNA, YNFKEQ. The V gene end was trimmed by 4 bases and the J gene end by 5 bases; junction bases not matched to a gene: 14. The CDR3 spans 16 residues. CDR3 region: CASSPGALAGVHEQYF. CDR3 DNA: TGTGCCAGCAGCCCCGGCGCCTTGGCGGGAGTACACGAGCAGTACTTC.

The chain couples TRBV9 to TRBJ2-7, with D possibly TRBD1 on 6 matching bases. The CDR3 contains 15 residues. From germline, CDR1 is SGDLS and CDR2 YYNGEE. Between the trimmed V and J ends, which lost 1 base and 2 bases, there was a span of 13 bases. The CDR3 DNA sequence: TGTGCCAGCAGCGTAAGGACAGACTCAACCTACGAGCAGTACTTC. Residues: CASSVRTDSTYEQYF.

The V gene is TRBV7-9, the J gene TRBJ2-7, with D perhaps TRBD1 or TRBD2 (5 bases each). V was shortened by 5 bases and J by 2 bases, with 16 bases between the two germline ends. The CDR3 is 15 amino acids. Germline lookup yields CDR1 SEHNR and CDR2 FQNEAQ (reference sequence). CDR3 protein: CASSPLRGATYEQYF. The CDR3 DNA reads TGTGCCAGCAGCCCCCTGAGAGGGGCAACCTACGAGCAGTACTTC.

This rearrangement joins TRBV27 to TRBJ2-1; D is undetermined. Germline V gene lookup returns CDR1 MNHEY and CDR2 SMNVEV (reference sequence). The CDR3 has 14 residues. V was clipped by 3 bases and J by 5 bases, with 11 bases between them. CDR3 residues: CASSFFGLNNEQFF. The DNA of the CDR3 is TGTGCCAGCAGTTTTTTCGGGCTTAACAATGAGCAGTTCTTC.

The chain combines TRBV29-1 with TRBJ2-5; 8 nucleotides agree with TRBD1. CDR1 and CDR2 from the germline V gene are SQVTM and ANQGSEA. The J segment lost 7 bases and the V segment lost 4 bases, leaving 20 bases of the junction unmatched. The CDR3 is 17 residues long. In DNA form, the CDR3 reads TGCAGCGTTGGGGGTAACCAGGGGGCGGGCGGCAGAGGGACCCAGTACTTC. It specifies CSVGGNQGAGGRGTQYF.

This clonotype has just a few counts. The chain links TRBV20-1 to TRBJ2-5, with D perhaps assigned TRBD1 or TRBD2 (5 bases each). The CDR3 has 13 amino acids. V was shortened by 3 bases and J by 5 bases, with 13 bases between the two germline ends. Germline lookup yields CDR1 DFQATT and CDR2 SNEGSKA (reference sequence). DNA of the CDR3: TGCAGTGCTAGCGGGACCGGTCGGGAGACCCAGTACTTC. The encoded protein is CSASGTGRETQYF.